The rows below give T cell receptor beta chains drawn from one sample of a study of early T cells in non-severe SARS-CoV-2 infection. MiXCR was run by TCRdb on the 5' RACE reads, yielding one entry per CDR3 protein. Of tens of thousands of distinct CDR3 sequences listed, approximately 9% are singletons. This specimen consisted of whole blood, obtained at baseline. The receptors come from an adult who was a healthcare worker with PCR-confirmed SARS-CoV-2 infection or an uninfected control (not recorded which). CDR3s leave out the opening cysteine and the closing phenylalanine or tryptophan. The order of the fields is CDR3 protein, D gene, V gene, CDR3 length. D genes are given only for firm matches.

cdr3_aa: ASSPTQTDYSSYNSPLH; d_call: .; v_call: TRBV9; cdr3_length: 17
cdr3_aa: ASSLDSTGELF; d_call: .; v_call: TRBV5-1; cdr3_length: 11
cdr3_aa: SALPPLGLAETSTDTQY; d_call: TRBD2; v_call: TRBV20-1; cdr3_length: 17
cdr3_aa: SVAGGSTTEAF; d_call: .; v_call: TRBV29-1; cdr3_length: 11
cdr3_aa: ASSRTDPYGYT; d_call: .; v_call: TRBV7-9; cdr3_length: 11
cdr3_aa: SATGGSSYEQY; d_call: .; v_call: TRBV20-1; cdr3_length: 11
cdr3_aa: AITPAGDGYGYT; d_call: .; v_call: TRBV10-3; cdr3_length: 12
cdr3_aa: ASRQTVPIQPLH; d_call: .; v_call: TRBV6-5; cdr3_length: 12
cdr3_aa: ASSSTGTAGHDEQF; d_call: .; v_call: TRBV7-9; cdr3_length: 14
cdr3_aa: SAPDFVIAGNTDTQY; d_call: TRBD2; v_call: TRBV20-1; cdr3_length: 15
cdr3_aa: AKHGKPSSYNSPLH; d_call: .; v_call: TRBV21-1; cdr3_length: 14
cdr3_aa: ASSPTPGTSGGNEQF; d_call: TRBD2; v_call: TRBV12-3/TRBV12-4; cdr3_length: 15
cdr3_aa: ASRSGGPYTEAF; d_call: TRBD1; v_call: TRBV7-6; cdr3_length: 12
cdr3_aa: SVVASENNEQF; d_call: .; v_call: TRBV29-1; cdr3_length: 11
cdr3_aa: ASRAMGSYNEQF; d_call: .; v_call: TRBV6-5; cdr3_length: 12
cdr3_aa: ASSEAQSYEQY; d_call: .; v_call: TRBV6-1; cdr3_length: 11
cdr3_aa: SVEVNNNIQY; d_call: .; v_call: TRBV29-1; cdr3_length: 10
cdr3_aa: ASSQRRQGMDEQF; d_call: TRBD1; v_call: TRBV11-2; cdr3_length: 13
cdr3_aa: ASRGPGKTTDTQY; d_call: .; v_call: TRBV4-1; cdr3_length: 13
cdr3_aa: ASSADRGTGELF; d_call: TRBD1; v_call: TRBV11-2; cdr3_length: 12
cdr3_aa: ASSPSGDYNEQF; d_call: TRBD2; v_call: TRBV6-2/TRBV6-3; cdr3_length: 12
cdr3_aa: ASSRSSRQASYEQY; d_call: .; v_call: TRBV27; cdr3_length: 14
cdr3_aa: ASSFGTSGYEQY; d_call: TRBD2; v_call: TRBV5-1; cdr3_length: 12
cdr3_aa: ASSKDRGSIEQF; d_call: TRBD1; v_call: TRBV7-2; cdr3_length: 12
cdr3_aa: ASSPDLNTEAF; d_call: .; v_call: TRBV18; cdr3_length: 11
cdr3_aa: ASSLNQGADYGYT; d_call: TRBD1; v_call: TRBV12-3/TRBV12-4; cdr3_length: 13
cdr3_aa: ASSAGRSVADTQY; d_call: TRBD2; v_call: TRBV3-1; cdr3_length: 13
cdr3_aa: ASSSGTSGYTGELF; d_call: TRBD2; v_call: TRBV5-1; cdr3_length: 14
cdr3_aa: ASSPSGSNQPQH; d_call: .; v_call: TRBV7-9; cdr3_length: 12
cdr3_aa: SVEDADNRQY; d_call: .; v_call: TRBV29-1; cdr3_length: 10
cdr3_aa: ASSFEALNTEAF; d_call: .; v_call: TRBV5-1; cdr3_length: 12
cdr3_aa: ASSPWAGTEAF; d_call: .; v_call: TRBV3-1; cdr3_length: 11
cdr3_aa: ASSPGLAEAF; d_call: .; v_call: TRBV28; cdr3_length: 10
cdr3_aa: ASSSRLGHEQY; d_call: .; v_call: TRBV28; cdr3_length: 11
cdr3_aa: ASSVIAGGYEQY; d_call: TRBD2; v_call: TRBV5-1; cdr3_length: 12
cdr3_aa: ASTLTGTSGNGGMF; d_call: TRBD2; v_call: TRBV7-8; cdr3_length: 14
cdr3_aa: ASKFEGTDLAGEAF; d_call: .; v_call: TRBV6-2/TRBV6-3; cdr3_length: 14
cdr3_aa: ASSGGQGSNTGELF; d_call: TRBD1; v_call: TRBV6-1; cdr3_length: 14
cdr3_aa: ASSLGPPPGELF; d_call: .; v_call: TRBV5-4; cdr3_length: 12
cdr3_aa: ASSPRDRGYEQY; d_call: TRBD1; v_call: TRBV5-1; cdr3_length: 12
cdr3_aa: ASSHRDRNEKLF; d_call: TRBD1; v_call: TRBV7-9; cdr3_length: 12
cdr3_aa: ASSDGYEQY; d_call: .; v_call: TRBV6-5; cdr3_length: 9
cdr3_aa: ASSPRGEWTLAITDTQY; d_call: .; v_call: TRBV7-9; cdr3_length: 17
cdr3_aa: ASIQAGTVNTEAF; d_call: TRBD1; v_call: TRBV6-2/TRBV6-3; cdr3_length: 13
cdr3_aa: ASSIQDGQPQH; d_call: .; v_call: TRBV19; cdr3_length: 11
cdr3_aa: ASSSQGGNTEAF; d_call: .; v_call: TRBV5-1; cdr3_length: 12
cdr3_aa: ASSPGQSNEKLF; d_call: TRBD1; v_call: TRBV5-4; cdr3_length: 12
cdr3_aa: ASSSGWDRGTDTQY; d_call: TRBD1; v_call: TRBV5-4; cdr3_length: 14
cdr3_aa: SANLLGGLSSYEQY; d_call: TRBD2; v_call: TRBV20-1; cdr3_length: 14
cdr3_aa: ATSDSTRAISPQY; d_call: .; v_call: TRBV24-1; cdr3_length: 13
cdr3_aa: ASSLEDKYSPLH; d_call: .; v_call: TRBV5-1; cdr3_length: 12
cdr3_aa: SVGKAVMNTEAF; d_call: .; v_call: TRBV29-1; cdr3_length: 12
cdr3_aa: ASSQVTGSYEQY; d_call: .; v_call: TRBV3-1; cdr3_length: 12
cdr3_aa: ASSFGGRRDNEQF; d_call: TRBD2; v_call: TRBV12-3/TRBV12-4; cdr3_length: 13